These 15 T cell receptor beta chains share one sample of origin, sequenced in a study of T cell repertoires in cytomegalovirus infection. Each CDR3 protein gets one entry after TCRdb re-called the reads with MiXCR. The sample carries around 290,000 distinct CDR3 sequences, roughly 23% recorded once. Source material: PBMCs. The receptors here all came from a human donor in good health (CMV status not recorded). Some clones in this sample may be carry-over from other donors' samples.

This clonotype showed up just a few times. The junction departs from germline at one end; a sequencing error may be responsible. The V call is TRBV11-3, the J call TRBJ2-1; TRBD2 matches at 11 bases. CDR3 size: 15 residues. CDR1 is SGHNT and CDR2 is YENEEA in the germline V gene. CDR3 region: CASSLAGGLYNEQFF. The CDR3 nucleotides are TGTGCCAGCAGTTTAGCGGGGGGGCTCTACAATGAGCAGTTCTTC.

About this clonotype itself: One base away lies a much larger clone, so this may be a sequencing read error. The chain links TRBV4-1 to TRBJ2-1, with a tentative D call TRBD1 (6 bases). With 7 bases removed from V and 3 bases from J, the gap between germline ends came to 10 bases. Germline CDR1 MGHRA, CDR2 YSYEKL. The CDR3 loop spans 13 amino acids. CDR3 sequence: CASTTGHYNEQFF. CDR3 in DNA: TGCGCCAGCACAACAGGGCACTACAATGAGCAGTTCTTC.

The CDR3 loop is CASSEQQLNEQFF. The CDR3 nucleotides read TGTGCCAGCAGTGAACAACAGCTTAATGAGCAGTTCTTC. The chain uses TRBV2 and TRBJ2-1; no reliable D call. Germline V CDR1 and CDR2: SNHLY, FYNNEI. V lost 2 bases to trimming and J lost 7 bases, with 9 bases between them. The CDR3 totals 13 residues.

The chain carries TRBV7-2 and TRBJ1-5, with 8 bases identical to TRBD1. Trimming cost V 6 bases and J 4 bases; bases outside gene matches: 8. The CDR3 totals 15 residues. Germline CDR1 reads SGHTA; CDR2 reads FQGNSA. The CDR3 loop is CASSQQGGLNQPQHF. For the CDR3, the DNA is TGTGCCAGCAGTCAACAGGGGGGTTTGAATCAGCCCCAGCATTTT.

This clonotype was recorded a few times. The chain links TRBV28 to TRBJ2-5; 7 bases match TRBD1. Germline V gene lookup returns CDR1 MDHEN and CDR2 SYDVKM. V lost 7 bases, J lost 1 base, and 9 bases stayed unmatched. There are 15 residues in the CDR3. Here the CDR3 DNA reads TGTGCCAGCAAGACCCCCGGGACAGTCCAAGAGACCCAGTACTTC. This codes for CASKTPGTVQETQYF.

This clonotype was detected once. This chain uses TRBV5-1 with TRBJ1-4; D possibly corresponds to TRBD1 (6 bases). CDR1 SGHRS and CDR2 YFSETQ come from the germline V gene. This CDR3 has 14 amino acids. The V end lost 1 base, the J end lost 5 bases, and 9 bases lay between the germline ends. Here the CDR3 reads CASSLRTANEKLFF. As DNA, the CDR3 is TGCGCCAGCAGCTTGAGGACAGCGAATGAAAAACTGTTTTTT.

This clonotype was seen at least ten times. The V call is TRBV7-2, the J call TRBJ2-3, with TRBD2 identical over 7 bases. The CDR3 consists of 15 residues. The V and J ends lost 1 base and 5 bases, in that order; junction bases with no gene match: 6. Germline V gene lookup returns CDR1 SGHTA and CDR2 FQGNSA. The CDR3, as DNA: TGTGCCAGCAGCTTAGGAGGACGGGGGGTAGATACGCAGTATTTT. Translating it yields CASSLGGRGVDTQYF.

The chain couples TRBV6-6 to TRBJ2-7; 12 nucleotides agree with TRBD2. Per the germline V gene, CDR1 is MNHNY and CDR2 is SVGAGI (reference sequence). This CDR3 contains 16 residues. V lost 6 bases to trimming and J lost 6 bases; unmatched junction nucleotides: 12. CDR3 protein: CASSRTSGTAPAEQYF. DNA for the CDR3: TGTGCCAGCAGCCGGACTAGCGGGACTGCTCCGGCCGAGCAGTACTTC.

J is TRBJ2-2 and V is TRBV5-6; 9 bases line up with TRBD2. Per germline, CDR1 SGHDT and CDR2 YYEEEE. This CDR3 spans 14 amino acids. V lost 2 bases, J lost 7 bases, and 3 bases stayed unmatched. The CDR3 DNA reads TGTGCCAGCAGCTTTATAGCGGGGGTCGGGGAGCTGTTTTTT. Protein product: CASSFIAGVGELFF.

In this sample, this clonotype turned up a few times. J is TRBJ2-5 and V is TRBV28; the D is unclear. The V gene lost 4 bases and the J gene lost 5 bases, with 17 bases spanning the gap. Germline CDR1 and CDR2: MDHEN and SYDVKM. The CDR3 has 15 amino acids. In DNA form, the CDR3 reads TGTGCCAGCAGTTCGAACCGGAAGGATGTGGAGACCCAGTACTTC. Translated: CASSSNRKDVETQYF.

This chain links TRBV7-4 with TRBJ1-3; 9 bases are shared with TRBD1. Germline CDR1 reads SGHVT; CDR2 reads SQSDAQ. V trimming: 5 bases; J trimming: 0 bases; junction bases outside the gene matches: 5. This CDR3 contains 16 residues. The CDR3 DNA reads as TGTGCCAGCAGCGCAGGACAGGGGATCTCTGGAAACACCATATATTTT. This encodes CASSAGQGISGNTIYF.

This clonotype was seen many times. The chain links TRBV7-3 to TRBJ2-3; TRBD1 or TRBD2 may be the D gene (5 bases each). The germline gives CDR1 SGHTA, CDR2 FQGTGA. The CDR3 covers 17 residues. The V end was cut by 1 base, the J end by 4 bases, with 18 bases between. The DNA for the CDR3 is TGTGCCAGCAGCTTAAAAGGACGGGACCTAGTCGCAGATACGCAGTATTTT. This codes for CASSLKGRDLVADTQYF.

The CDR3: CAWSRGGGAKNIQYF. CDR3 in DNA: TGTGCCTGGAGCCGGGGGGGGGGAGCCAAAAACATTCAGTACTTC. The chain joins TRBV30 to TRBJ2-4; 8 positions agree with TRBD2. V trimming: 3 bases; J trimming: 0 bases; junction bases outside the gene matches: 4. Germline V CDR1 and CDR2: GTSNPN, SVGIG (reference sequence). The CDR3 is 15 residues long.

This clonotype was observed at least ten times. This sequence joins TRBV7-9 and TRBJ2-3, with a possible D match to TRBD2 (5 bases). This CDR3 has 15 amino acids. Germline CDR1 and CDR2: SEHNR and FQNEAQ (reference sequence). Trimming removed 3 bases from V and 6 bases from J, with 16 bases in between. The CDR3 here is CASSFVTGMADTQYF. Written as DNA, the CDR3 is TGTGCCAGCAGCTTCGTGACCGGGATGGCGGATACGCAGTATTTT.

The chain recombines TRBV29-1 with TRBJ1-1, with a possible D match to TRBD1 (5 bases). The CDR3 runs 16 residues. Looked up from germline, CDR1 is SQVTM and CDR2 is ANQGSEA. Trimming stripped 8 bases from V and 2 bases from J, with 24 bases between. CDR3 amino acids: CSISGTARKVNTEAFF. The DNA for the CDR3 is TGCAGCATTTCCGGGACCGCCCGTAAGGTAAACACTGAAGCTTTCTTT.